These T cell receptor beta chains were read from a single sample in a study of Graves' ophthalmopathy and Graves' hyperthyroidism. Each CDR3 protein is one row after TCRdb ran MiXCR on the multiplex PCR reads. There are about 420,000 distinct CDR3 sequences in the sample; 20% to 25% occur only once, and around 3% lies in the top ten. The sequenced material came from peripheral blood. The receptors originated from a woman under 30 with stable Graves' hyperthyroidism. CDR3s include the opening cysteine and the closing phenylalanine or tryptophan. The D gene is left open where the match is weak. For some rows the clone size is stated as once, few or many, or as a class when expanded; others skip it.

NA,TRBV20-1,TRBJ2-5,many,CSAPSLRGRQETQYF,TGCAGTGCCCCGAGCTTGCGGGGACGCCAAGAGACCCAGTACTTC
TRBD2,TRBV6-1,TRBJ2-7,many,CASSPKTSAPYEQYF,TGTGCCAGCAGCCCCAAGACTAGCGCGCCCTACGAGCAGTACTTC
TRBD2,TRBV6-1,TRBJ2-7,NA,CASSEQSSGGTEQYF,TGTGCCAGCAGTGAACAGTCTAGCGGGGGGACCGAGCAGTACTTC
NA,TRBV7-9,TRBJ2-2,many,CASSVARTGELFF,TGTGCCAGCAGCGTCGCGCGGACCGGGGAGCTGTTTTTT
NA,TRBV6-1,TRBJ1-2,NA,CASSVGTALGGGYTF,TGTGCCAGCAGTGTTGGGACGGCCCTTGGGGGTGGCTACACCTTC
NA,TRBV12-3/TRBV12-4,TRBJ2-7,many,CASSLSTTPKQYF,TGTGCCAGCAGTTTGAGTACGACCCCCAAGCAGTACTTC
NA,TRBV11-2,TRBJ1-1,NA,CASSLARRRREAFF,TGTGCCAGCAGCTTAGCACGCCGACGTCGCGAAGCTTTCTTT
NA,TRBV4-1,TRBJ2-5,few,CASSQEVTAWETQYF,TGCGCCAGCAGCCAAGAAGTGACAGCCTGGGAGACCCAGTACTTC
TRBD1,TRBV6-2/TRBV6-3,TRBJ1-1,many,CASSQRDRATEAFF,TGTGCCAGCAGTCAGAGGGACAGGGCCACTGAAGCTTTCTTT
TRBD2,TRBV6-5,TRBJ2-5,NA,CASSYPSGRTQYF,TGTGCCAGCAGTTACCCCAGCGGGAGGACCCAGTACTTC
NA,TRBV7-3,TRBJ2-5,many,CASSLFGNPKETQYF,TGTGCCAGCAGCTTATTCGGGAACCCCAAAGAGACCCAGTACTTC
NA,TRBV18,TRBJ1-1,NA,CASSPPVRETDAFF,TGTGCCAGCTCACCCCCGGTCAGGGAGACTGACGCTTTCTTT
TRBD1,TRBV28,TRBJ1-5,many,CASSLAGGYNQPQHF,TGTGCCAGCAGTTTAGCAGGGGGCTACAATCAGCCCCAGCATTTT
TRBD1,TRBV2,TRBJ2-4,NA,CASSEQGATKNIKYF,TGTGCCAGCAGTGAACAGGGGGCCACCAAAAACATTAAGTACTTC
NA,TRBV5-1,TRBJ2-5,NA,CASSLFPAPQETQYF,TGCGCCAGCAGCTTGTTCCCGGCTCCGCAAGAGACCCAGTACTTC
NA,TRBV12-3/TRBV12-4,TRBJ1-1,many,CASSFSGHTEAFF,TGTGCCAGCAGTTTCTCTGGGCACACTGAAGCTTTCTTT
NA,TRBV2,TRBJ2-2,many,CASTLTGPGELFF,TGTGCCAGCACTCTAACAGGTCCCGGGGAGCTGTTTTTT
TRBD2,TRBV11-1,TRBJ2-3,NA,CASSLAPPGTSGSIYMQYF,TGTGCCAGCAGCTTAGCCCCTCCCGGGACTAGCGGGAGTATATATATGCAGTATTTT
NA,TRBV20-1,TRBJ2-7,NA,CSARAVGRDYEQYF,TGCAGTGCTAGAGCGGTAGGAAGGGACTACGAGCAGTACTTC
NA,TRBV19,TRBJ1-1,NA,CASTPYLNTEAFF,TGTGCCAGTACCCCATATTTGAACACTGAAGCTTTCTTT
TRBD1,TRBV27,TRBJ1-2,NA,CASSLRDRGLNGYTF,TGTGCCAGCAGTTTGAGGGACAGGGGGCTGAATGGCTACACCTTC
TRBD1,TRBV6-1,TRBJ1-6,many,CASSPTGERSPLHF,TGTGCCAGCAGCCCGACAGGGGAGCGTTCACCCCTCCACTTT
NA,TRBV28,TRBJ2-5,many,CASSSQLWETQYF,TGTGCCAGCAGTTCACAGCTCTGGGAGACCCAGTACTTC
TRBD2,TRBV6-2/TRBV6-3,TRBJ2-5,NA,CASSYPTSGYQETQYF,TGTGCCAGCAGTTACCCCACTAGCGGGTACCAAGAGACCCAGTACTTC
TRBD1,TRBV19,TRBJ1-2,many,CASTTPGQGYGYTF,TGTGCCAGTACAACCCCGGGACAGGGTTATGGCTACACCTTC
NA,TRBV27,TRBJ1-1,many,CASSPPWSLNTEAFF,TGTGCCAGCAGTCCCCCTTGGTCTTTGAACACTGAAGCTTTCTTT
NA,TRBV20-1,TRBJ1-1,many,CSAWPPGGANTEAFF,TGCAGTGCTTGGCCTCCCGGGGGTGCGAACACTGAAGCTTTCTTT
NA,TRBV7-9,TRBJ2-7,many,CASSPGGMRYEQYF,TGTGCCAGCAGCCCAGGAGGGATGAGGTACGAGCAGTACTTC
TRBD2,TRBV12-3/TRBV12-4,TRBJ2-2,many,CASSLPGGTGELFF,TGTGCCAGCAGTTTACCGGGAGGAACCGGGGAGCTGTTTTTT
NA,TRBV24-1,TRBJ2-7,many,CANFYEQYF,TGTGCCAATTTTTACGAGCAGTACTTC
NA,TRBV29-1,TRBJ1-3,many,CSVMDNGNTIYF,TGCAGCGTGATGGACAATGGAAACACCATATATTTT
NA,TRBV28,TRBJ2-5,few,CASNQPPGVPGETQYF,TGTGCCAGCAACCAACCCCCGGGGGTCCCAGGGGAGACCCAGTACTTC